This is a list of T cell receptor beta chains from one sample in a study of OX40 agonist ivuxolimab in advanced cancers. Some clones are missing from TCRdb's copy, which holds only in-frame ones; the method was immunoSEQ multiplex PCR. In the table there are 40,000 to 55,000 clones, about 86% of which are singletons. The input for sequencing was CD4+ or CD8+ T cells sorted from blood, taken in a trial of the OX40 agonist ivuxolimab. The receptors shown here come from an adult with an advanced solid tumor such as melanoma, head and neck, liver or kidney cancer. The CDR3 runs from the conserved cysteine through the conserved F or W. Fields, in order: clone size, V gene, D gene, J gene, CDR3 DNA, CDR3 protein. A D gene is named only where the DNA matches it firmly. Clone size, where shown, is once, few, many, or a class for clones that have expanded.

NA	TRBV19	NA	TRBJ1-4	TGTGCCAGTAGTAGACGCAGGGCAACTAATGAAAAACTGTTTTTT	CASSRRRATNEKLFF
NA	TRBV6-1	NA	TRBJ1-4	TGTGCCACCCAGGGTGGGGGTAGCAATGAAAAACTGTTTTTT	CATQGGGSNEKLFF
NA	TRBV9	TRBD1	TRBJ2-7	TGTGCCAGCAGCAGACAGGGCGAAAGCTCCTACGAGCAGTACTTC	CASSRQGESSYEQYF
once	TRBV10-3	NA	TRBJ1-2	TGTGCCATCAGTGGCACAGGAGGGGGGAGCTATGGCTACACCTTC	CAISGTGGGSYGYTF
NA	TRBV30	NA	TRBJ1-2	TGTGCCTGTTCTACGGCCTATGGCTACACCTTC	CACSTAYGYTF
NA	TRBV28	NA	TRBJ2-7	TGTGCCAGTATCCGGGTGGGGGCCGGAACATCCTACGAGCAGTACTTC	CASIRVGAGTSYEQYF
NA	TRBV27	TRBD2	TRBJ2-7	TGTGCCAGCAGTTTATTTAACCCCCCGGGACTAGCGGGGGACAGGGTAGTCTTC	CASSLFNPPGLAGDRVVF
few	TRBV25-1	NA	TRBJ1-1	TGTGCCAGCAGAAGGAGGGACACTGAAGCTTTCTTT	CASRRRDTEAFF
NA	TRBV5-1	TRBD2	TRBJ2-3	TGCGCCAGCAGTCCGGCGGGGGTCACAGATACGCAGTATTTT	CASSPAGVTDTQYF
NA	TRBV2	TRBD2	TRBJ2-2	TGTGCCAGCAGTGAAGTCGCTAGCGGGGGCCCGAACACCGGGGAGCTGTTTTTT	CASSEVASGGPNTGELFF
NA	TRBV10-2	NA	TRBJ1-3	TGCGCCAGCAGCGACTCAACAGGGTCCTTCTCTGGAAACACCATATATTTT	CASSDSTGSFSGNTIYF
few	TRBV6-1	NA	TRBJ1-3	TGTGCCAGCAGTGAATGGAGAACCTCTGGAAACACCATATATTTT	CASSEWRTSGNTIYF
NA	TRBV9	NA	TRBJ2-2	TGTGCCAGCAGCAATCCGGGACTCCATACCGGGGAGCTGTTTTTT	CASSNPGLHTGELFF
NA	TRBV2	NA	TRBJ2-5	TGTGCCAGCAGTGAGTTAGGAGAGACCCAGTACTTC	CASSELGETQYF
NA	TRBV5-4	NA	TRBJ1-2	TGTGCCAGCAGCTTGAACGCTAACTATGGCTACACCTTC	CASSLNANYGYTF
NA	TRBV6-5	NA	TRBJ2-5	TGTGCCAGCAGTTCTGGACAGCCAGGAGAAGAGACCCAGTACTTC	CASSSGQPGEETQYF
NA	TRBV6-5	NA	TRBJ1-1	TGTGCCAGCAGTTACTCGTTCGACACCCTTGGCACTGAAGCTTTCTTT	CASSYSFDTLGTEAFF
NA	TRBV27	TRBD1	TRBJ1-1	TGTGCCAGCAGTTCAGGGGGCCTGACTGAAGCTTTCTTT	CASSSGGLTEAFF
NA	TRBV6-1	NA	TRBJ1-1	TGTGCCAGCAAAGAGGGAACTGAAGCTTTCTTT	CASKEGTEAFF
NA	TRBV10-2	TRBD2	TRBJ2-3	TGCGCCAGCAGTCGCTCGACTACTAGCGGGGGGAGGGGAACAGATACGCAGTATTTT	CASSRSTTSGGRGTDTQYF
NA	TRBV6-1	NA	TRBJ2-7	TGTGCCAGCAGTGCGACCCAGAGCTCCTACGAGCAGTACTTC	CASSATQSSYEQYF
NA	TRBV29-1	NA	TRBJ2-5	TGCAGCGTTTCAGGGGGGAACCAAGAGACCCAGTACTTC	CSVSGGNQETQYF
NA	TRBV29-1	NA	TRBJ1-2	TGCAGCGTTGAAGATGTCCTCCGAGCTAACTATGGCTACACCTTC	CSVEDVLRANYGYTF
NA	TRBV5-4	TRBD2	TRBJ2-1	TGTGCCAGCAGCTTGGACCTAGCGGGGGGGTACAATGAGCAGTTCTTC	CASSLDLAGGYNEQFF
NA	TRBV2	NA	TRBJ2-5	TGTGCCAGCAGTGCCCCCCCCCGGGGGATGGGAGAGACCCAGTACTTC	CASSAPPRGMGETQYF
NA	TRBV6-1	NA	TRBJ2-3	TGTGCCAGCAGTCCGGACCCTCCGCAACAGAATACGCAGTATTTT	CASSPDPPQQNTQYF
NA	TRBV5-5	TRBD1	TRBJ2-7	TGTGCCAGCAGCCTTTGGACAGGGGGCGACGAGCAGTACTTC	CASSLWTGGDEQYF
NA	TRBV6-1	NA	TRBJ1-2	TGTGCCAGCAGTGTTCCCGGGGGAGGGGCGCATGGCTACACCTTC	CASSVPGGGAHGYTF
NA	TRBV6-5	TRBD2	TRBJ2-7	TGTGCCAGCAGTAGTCTAGCGGGGGTCAACGAGCAGTACTTC	CASSSLAGVNEQYF
NA	TRBV7-8	TRBD2	TRBJ2-7	TGTGCCAGCAGCTTAGCAGGTGGGAGGGAATACGAGCAGTACTTC	CASSLAGGREYEQYF